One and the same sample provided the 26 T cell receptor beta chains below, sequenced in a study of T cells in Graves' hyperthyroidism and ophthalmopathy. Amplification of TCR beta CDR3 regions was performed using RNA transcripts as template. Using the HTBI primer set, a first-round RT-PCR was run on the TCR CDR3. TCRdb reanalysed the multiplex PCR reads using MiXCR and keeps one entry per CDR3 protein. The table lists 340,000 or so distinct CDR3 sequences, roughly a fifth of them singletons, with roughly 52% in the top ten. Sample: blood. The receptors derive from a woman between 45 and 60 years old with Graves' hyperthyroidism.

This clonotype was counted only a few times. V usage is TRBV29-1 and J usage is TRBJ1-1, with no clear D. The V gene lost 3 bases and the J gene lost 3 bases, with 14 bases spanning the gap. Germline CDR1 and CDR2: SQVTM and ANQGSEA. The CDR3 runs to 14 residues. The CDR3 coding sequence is TGCAGCGTTGAGCGTACGGGTGGGGACACTGAAGCTTTCTTT. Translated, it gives CSVERTGGDTEAFF.

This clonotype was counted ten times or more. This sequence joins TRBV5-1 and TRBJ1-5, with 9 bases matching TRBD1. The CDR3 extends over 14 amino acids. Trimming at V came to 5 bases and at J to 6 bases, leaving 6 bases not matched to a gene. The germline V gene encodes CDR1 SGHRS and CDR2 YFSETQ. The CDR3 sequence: CASSLQGAGQPQHF. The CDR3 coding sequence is TGCGCCAGCAGTCTACAGGGGGCAGGTCAGCCCCAGCATTTT.

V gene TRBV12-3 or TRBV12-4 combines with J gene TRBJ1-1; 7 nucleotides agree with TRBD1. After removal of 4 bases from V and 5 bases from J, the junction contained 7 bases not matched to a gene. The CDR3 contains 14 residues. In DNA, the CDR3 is TGTGCCAGCAGTTCCGTAGGGGGCGCGACTGAAGCTTTCTTT. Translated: CASSSVGGATEAFF.

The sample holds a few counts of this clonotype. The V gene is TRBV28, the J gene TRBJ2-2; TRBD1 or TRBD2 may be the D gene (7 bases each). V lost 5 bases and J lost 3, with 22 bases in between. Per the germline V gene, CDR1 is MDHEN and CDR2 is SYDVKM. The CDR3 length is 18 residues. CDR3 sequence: CASSQYLQGGGDTGELFF. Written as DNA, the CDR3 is TGTGCCAGCAGTCAGTACCTCCAGGGGGGGGGGGACACCGGGGAGCTGTTTTTT.

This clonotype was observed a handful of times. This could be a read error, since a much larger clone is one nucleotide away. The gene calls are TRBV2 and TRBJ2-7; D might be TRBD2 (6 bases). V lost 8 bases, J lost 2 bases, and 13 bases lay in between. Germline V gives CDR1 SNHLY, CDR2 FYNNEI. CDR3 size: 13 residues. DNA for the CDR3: TGTGCCAGCTGTGCGGGCGGGACCTACGAGCAGTACTTC. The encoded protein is CASCAGGTYEQYF.

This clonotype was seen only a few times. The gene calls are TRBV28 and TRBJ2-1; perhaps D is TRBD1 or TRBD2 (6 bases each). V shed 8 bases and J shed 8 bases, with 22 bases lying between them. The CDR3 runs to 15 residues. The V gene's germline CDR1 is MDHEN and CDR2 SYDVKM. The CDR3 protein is CASYGAGTGGDEQFF. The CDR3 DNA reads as TGTGCCAGCTATGGCGCCGGGACCGGGGGCGATGAGCAGTTCTTC.

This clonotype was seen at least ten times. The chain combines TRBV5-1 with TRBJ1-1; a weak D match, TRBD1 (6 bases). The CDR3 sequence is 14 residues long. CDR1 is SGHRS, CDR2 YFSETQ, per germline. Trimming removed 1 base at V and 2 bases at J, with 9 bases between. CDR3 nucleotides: TGCGCCAGCAGCTTGAGGGGGGTTAACACTGAAGCTTTCTTT. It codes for CASSLRGVNTEAFF. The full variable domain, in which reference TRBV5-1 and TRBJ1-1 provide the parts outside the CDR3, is KAGVTQTPRYLIKTRGQQVTLSCSPISGHRSVSWYQQTPGQGLQFLFEYFSETQRNKGNFPGRFSGRQFSNSRSEMNVSTLELGDSALYLCASSLRGVNTEAFFGQGTRLTVV.

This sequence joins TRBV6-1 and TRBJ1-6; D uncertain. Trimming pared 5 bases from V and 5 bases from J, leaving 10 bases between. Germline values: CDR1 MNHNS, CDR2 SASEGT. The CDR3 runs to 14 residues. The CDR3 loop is CASSPRQNNSPLHF. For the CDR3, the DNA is TGTGCCAGCAGTCCCCGCCAGAATAATTCACCCCTCCACTTT.

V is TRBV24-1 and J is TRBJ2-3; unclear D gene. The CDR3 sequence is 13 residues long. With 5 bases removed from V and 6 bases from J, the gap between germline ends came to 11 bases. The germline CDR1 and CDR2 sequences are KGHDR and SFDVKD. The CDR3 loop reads CATSARVPDTQYF. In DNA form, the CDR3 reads TGTGCCACCAGTGCTCGAGTACCTGATACGCAGTATTTT.

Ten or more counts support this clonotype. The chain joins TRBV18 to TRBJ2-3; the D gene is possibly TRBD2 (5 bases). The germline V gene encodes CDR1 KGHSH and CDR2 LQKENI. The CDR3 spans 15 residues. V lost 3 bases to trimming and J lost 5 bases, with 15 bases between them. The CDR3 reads CASSPLQAGGDTQYF. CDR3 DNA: TGTGCCAGCTCACCGCTCCAGGCGGGTGGAGATACGCAGTATTTT.

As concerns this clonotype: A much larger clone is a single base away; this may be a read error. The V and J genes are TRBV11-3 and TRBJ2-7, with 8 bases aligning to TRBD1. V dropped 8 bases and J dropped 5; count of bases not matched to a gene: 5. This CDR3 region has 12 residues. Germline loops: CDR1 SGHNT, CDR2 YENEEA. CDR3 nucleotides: TGTGCCAGCCGGGACAGGATCCACGAGCAGTACTTC. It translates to CASRDRIHEQYF.

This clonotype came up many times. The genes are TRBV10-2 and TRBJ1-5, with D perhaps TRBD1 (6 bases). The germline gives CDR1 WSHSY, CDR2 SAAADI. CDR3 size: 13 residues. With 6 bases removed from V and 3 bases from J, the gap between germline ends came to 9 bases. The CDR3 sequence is CASRQGNNQPQHF. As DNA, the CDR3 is TGCGCCAGCAGACAGGGAAACAATCAGCCCCAGCATTTT.

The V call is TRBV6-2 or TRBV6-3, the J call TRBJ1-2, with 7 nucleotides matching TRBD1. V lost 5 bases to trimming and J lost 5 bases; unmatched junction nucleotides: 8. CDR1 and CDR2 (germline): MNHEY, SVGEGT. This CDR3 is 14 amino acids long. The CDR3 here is CASSSPGTEYGYTF. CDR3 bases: TGTGCCAGCAGTAGCCCCGGGACAGAGTATGGCTACACCTTC.

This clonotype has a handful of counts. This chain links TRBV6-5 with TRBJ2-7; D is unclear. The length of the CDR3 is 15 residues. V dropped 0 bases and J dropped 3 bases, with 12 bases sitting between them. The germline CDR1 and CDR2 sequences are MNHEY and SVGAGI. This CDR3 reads CASSYSARSGYEQYF. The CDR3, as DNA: TGTGCCAGCAGTTACTCGGCGAGGTCCGGCTACGAGCAGTACTTC.

This CDR3 is CASSLAGGPPGELFF. The DNA for the CDR3 is TGTGCCAGCAGCCTAGCGGGAGGGCCACCGGGGGAGCTGTTTTTT. The V gene is TRBV2, the J gene TRBJ2-2, with 12 bases identical to TRBD2. The trim removed 6 bases at V and 8 bases at J, leaving 7 bases unmatched. The length of the CDR3 is 15 residues. Per the germline V gene, CDR1 is SNHLY and CDR2 is FYNNEI. The entire variable domain, with the rest obtained from reference TRBV2 and TRBJ2-2, is as follows: EPEVTQTPSHQVTQMGQEVILRCVPISNHLYFYWYRQILGQKVEFLVSFYNNEISEKSEIFDDQFSVERPDGSNFTLKIRSTKLEDSAMYFCASSLAGGPPGELFFGEGSRLTVL.

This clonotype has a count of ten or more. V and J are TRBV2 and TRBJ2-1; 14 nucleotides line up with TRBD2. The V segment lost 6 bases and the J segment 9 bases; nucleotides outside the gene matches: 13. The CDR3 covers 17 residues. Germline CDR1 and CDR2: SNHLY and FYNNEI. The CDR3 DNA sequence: TGTGCCAGCAGAGCCACCCTGGGACTAGCGGGAGTCGGTGAGCAGTTCTTC. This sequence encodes CASRATLGLAGVGEQFF.

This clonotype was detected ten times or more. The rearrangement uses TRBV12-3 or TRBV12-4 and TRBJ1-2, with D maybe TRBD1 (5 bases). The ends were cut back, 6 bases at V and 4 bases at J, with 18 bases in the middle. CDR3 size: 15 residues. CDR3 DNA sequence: TGTGCCAGCAGATCCCAGGCGCAGGGACGCTATGGCTACACCTTC. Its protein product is CASRSQAQGRYGYTF.

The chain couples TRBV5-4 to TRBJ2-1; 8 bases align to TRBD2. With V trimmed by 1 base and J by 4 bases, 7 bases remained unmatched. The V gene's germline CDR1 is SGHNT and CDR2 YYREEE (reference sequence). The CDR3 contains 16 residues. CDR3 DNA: TGTGCCAGCAGCTTGAAGTCTAGCGGGTTATACAATGAGCAGTTCTTC. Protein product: CASSLKSSGLYNEQFF.

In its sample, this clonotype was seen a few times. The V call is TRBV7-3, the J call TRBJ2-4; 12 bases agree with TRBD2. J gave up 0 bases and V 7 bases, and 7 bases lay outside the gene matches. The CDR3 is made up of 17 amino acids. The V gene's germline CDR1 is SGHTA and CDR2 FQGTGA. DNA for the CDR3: TGTGCCAGCACGACCACTAGCGGGGGGATAGCCAAAAACATTCAGTACTTC. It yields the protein CASTTTSGGIAKNIQYF.

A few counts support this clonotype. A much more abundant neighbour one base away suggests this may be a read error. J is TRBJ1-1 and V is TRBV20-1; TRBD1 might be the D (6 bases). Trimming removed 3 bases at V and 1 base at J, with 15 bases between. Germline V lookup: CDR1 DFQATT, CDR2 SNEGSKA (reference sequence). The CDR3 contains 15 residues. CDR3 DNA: TGCAGTGCTAGGGGACGGGGGGCTTCGAACACTGAAGCTTTCTTT. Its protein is CSARGRGASNTEAFF.

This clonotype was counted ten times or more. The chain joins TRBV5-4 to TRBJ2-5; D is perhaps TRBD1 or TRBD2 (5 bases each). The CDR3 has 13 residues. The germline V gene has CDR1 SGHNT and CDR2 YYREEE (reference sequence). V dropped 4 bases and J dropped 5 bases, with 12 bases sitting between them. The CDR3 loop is CASSRDRPETQYF. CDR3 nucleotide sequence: TGTGCCAGCAGCAGGGACCGTCCGGAGACCCAGTACTTC.

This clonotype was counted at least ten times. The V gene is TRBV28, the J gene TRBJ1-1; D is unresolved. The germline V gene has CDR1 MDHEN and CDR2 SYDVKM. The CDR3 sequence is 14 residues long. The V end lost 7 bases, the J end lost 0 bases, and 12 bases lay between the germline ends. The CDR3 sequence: CASNSYLMNTEAFF. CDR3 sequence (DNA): TGTGCCAGCAATTCCTACCTAATGAACACTGAAGCTTTCTTT.

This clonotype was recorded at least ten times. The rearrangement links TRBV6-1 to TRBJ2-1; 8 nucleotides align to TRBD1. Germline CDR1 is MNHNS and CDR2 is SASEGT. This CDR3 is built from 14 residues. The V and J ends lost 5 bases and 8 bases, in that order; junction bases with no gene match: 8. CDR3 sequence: CASSRGRQGHEQFF. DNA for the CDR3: TGTGCCAGCAGTCGGGGGCGACAGGGGCATGAGCAGTTCTTC.

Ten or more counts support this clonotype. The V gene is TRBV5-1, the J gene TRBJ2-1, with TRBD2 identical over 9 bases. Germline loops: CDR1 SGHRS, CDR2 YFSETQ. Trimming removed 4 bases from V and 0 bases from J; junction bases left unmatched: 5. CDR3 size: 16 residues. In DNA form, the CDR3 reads TGCGCCAGCAGCGTAAGTAGCGGGAGCTCCTACAATGAGCAGTTCTTC. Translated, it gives CASSVSSGSSYNEQFF.

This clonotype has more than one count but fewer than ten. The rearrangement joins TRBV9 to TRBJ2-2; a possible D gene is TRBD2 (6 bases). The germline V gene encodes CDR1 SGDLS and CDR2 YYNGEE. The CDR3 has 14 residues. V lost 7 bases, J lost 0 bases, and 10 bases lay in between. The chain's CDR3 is CASGGLTNTGELFF. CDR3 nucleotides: TGTGCCAGCGGGGGGTTAACGAACACCGGGGAGCTGTTTTTT.

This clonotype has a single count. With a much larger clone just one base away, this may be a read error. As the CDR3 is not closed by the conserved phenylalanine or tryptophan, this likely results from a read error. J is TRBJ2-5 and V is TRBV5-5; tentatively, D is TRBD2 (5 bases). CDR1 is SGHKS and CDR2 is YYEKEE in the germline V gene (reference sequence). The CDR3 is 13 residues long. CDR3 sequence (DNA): TGCGCCAGCTTCCTGGAGGCGGAGGAGACCCAGTACCTC. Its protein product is CASFLEAEETQYL.